A single sample is the source of the 2 T cell receptor beta chains below, sequenced in a study of CD8 T cells in ankylosing spondylitis. TCRdb analysed the 5' RACE reads with MiXCR anew, one entry per CDR3 protein. Here the sample spans roughly 370,000 distinct CDR3 sequences, 20% to 25% being singletons. Their specific antigens are unknown. Findings and limits, study-wide: Blood of patients with ankylosing spondylitis appeared to be characterized by a TCR beta motif of fewer than 10 highly homologous variants.

Sequencing was done on a sample of blood, either unsorted or a sorted T cell fraction (not recorded which). Source of these receptors: a male donor with ankylosing spondylitis.

This clonotype showed up just a few times. V is TRBV27 and J is TRBJ1-6, with TRBD1 as a possible D gene (5 bases). The CDR3 consists of 18 residues. Germline CDR1 and CDR2: MNHEY and SMNVEV (reference sequence). The V end lost 6 bases, the J end lost 7 bases, and 25 bases lay between the germline ends. CDR3 DNA: TGTGCCAGCAGAGATAAAGTTAGAGGCGGGACTCCCAATTCACCCCTCCACTTT. Translated, it gives CASRDKVRGGTPNSPLHF.

The chain recombines TRBV6-1 with TRBJ2-3; 7 positions match TRBD2. The CDR3 is 14 amino acids. The V and J ends lost 8 bases and 1 base, in that order; junction bases with no gene match: 6. Germline V gene data show CDR1 as MNHNS and CDR2 as SASEGT. The CDR3 nucleotides read TGTGCCAGCCGGCGGGAGCGGGGCACAGATACGCAGTATTTT. Its translation is CASRRERGTDTQYF.